This TCR beta chain came from a study of human T cells and chemical hapten exposure. Across the whole study: Skin on the upper inner arm, about 2 cm by about 2 cm in size, was sensitized with 2% DPC. Variation in per-sample TCR yields came mainly from small pooled library volume differences.

Described time point: pre-sensitization, week 0. The treatment here: therapeutic diphenylcyclopropenone sensitization with weekly scalp DPC. The donor pool consisted of alopecia patients aged 18 to 70 years, considered suitable for DPC. This clonotype occurred many times. Original data processing: Samples contained a median of approximately 100,000 TCRs, with a range of about 20,000 to 750,000. A single record per CDR3 protein comes from TCRdb applying MiXCR to the RACE reads. For this entry, the V and J calls and clone size follow TCRdb and not the study's own pipeline. Seen here are over 300,000 distinct CDR3 sequences, around 5.5% observed once, and the top ten hold 2% to 3%. In germline, CDR1 is SGHRS, CDR2 YFSETQ. There are 15 residues in the CDR3. V dropped 0 bases and J dropped 9; count of bases not matched to a gene: 9.

The source material was whole blood, sampled in connection with sensitization to the hapten diphenylcyclopropenone (DPC). The rearrangement links TRBV5-1 to TRBJ2-1, with TRBD2 matching over 7 bases. The receptor was isolated from a woman aged 50 to 65 with alopecia areata. Some clones in this sample may be carry-over from other donors' samples. The CDR3 coding sequence is TGCGCCAGCAGCTTGGGGGCTAGCGGAACGGGTGAGCAGTTCTTC. Translation: CASSLGASGTGEQFF.